This is a list of T cell receptor beta chains from one sample in a study of shared clonotypes between healthy human individuals. Clones were read by immunoSEQ multiplex PCR, and TCRdb kept only the in-frame ones, dropping some. The top ten clones hold 0.1% to 0.15% of a sample with more than 2 million clones, 95% of them seen once. The sequenced sample consisted of naive CD4+ T cells sorted from blood. The receptors were sampled from a man in his late teens or twenties in good health. CDR3s include the opening cysteine and the closing phenylalanine or tryptophan. The D gene is left open where the match is weak. Size is stated for part of the rows, as once, few or many counts, or as a class when the clone is expanded.

D: TRBD2
J: TRBJ2-1
size: -
V: TRBV27
CDR3: CASTPPGGRAYNEQFF
DNA: TGTGCCAGCACCCCCCCGGGGGGACGGGCATACAATGAGCAGTTCTTC

D: -
J: TRBJ2-5
size: -
V: TRBV11-3
CDR3: CASSLASGTETQYF
DNA: TGTGCCAGCAGCTTAGCCTCAGGGACAGAGACCCAGTACTTC

D: TRBD2
J: TRBJ2-3
size: -
V: TRBV27
CDR3: CASSARLAGGPDTQYF
DNA: TGTGCCAGCAGTGCCCGACTAGCGGGAGGGCCAGATACGCAGTATTTT

D: -
J: TRBJ1-6
size: -
V: TRBV9
CDR3: CASSPSPVGSYNSPLHF
DNA: TGTGCCAGCAGCCCATCTCCGGTGGGCTCCTATAATTCACCCCTCCACTTT

D: TRBD1
J: TRBJ2-5
size: -
V: TRBV2
CDR3: CASSEDRGEETQYF
DNA: TGTGCCAGCAGTGAGGACAGGGGGGAAGAGACCCAGTACTTC

D: TRBD1
J: TRBJ2-7
size: -
V: TRBV5-1
CDR3: CASSLGDRGPEQYF
DNA: TGCGCCAGCAGCTTGGGTGACAGGGGCCCCGAGCAGTACTTC

D: TRBD1
J: TRBJ2-3
size: -
V: TRBV27
CDR3: CASSSQGSAQYF
DNA: TGTGCCAGCAGTTCACAGGGGAGTGCGCAGTATTTT

D: TRBD1
J: TRBJ2-4
size: -
V: TRBV7-2
CDR3: CASSLARDRGPLRAKNIQYF
DNA: TGTGCCAGCAGCTTAGCGCGAGACAGGGGGCCTTTAAGGGCCAAAAACATTCAGTACTTC

D: TRBD1
J: TRBJ2-3
size: -
V: TRBV5-4
CDR3: CASSSGTGLKPGTDTQYF
DNA: TGTGCCAGCAGCTCCGGGACAGGGTTGAAGCCTGGCACAGATACGCAGTATTTT

D: TRBD1
J: TRBJ1-5
size: -
V: TRBV5-6
CDR3: CASSLGTGETNQPQHF
DNA: TGTGCCAGCAGCTTGGGGACAGGAGAGACCAATCAGCCCCAGCATTTT

D: -
J: TRBJ1-5
size: -
V: TRBV5-1
CDR3: CASSLEGLSNQPQHF
DNA: TGCGCCAGCAGCTTGGAAGGCCTTAGCAATCAGCCCCAGCATTTT

D: -
J: TRBJ1-2
size: once
V: TRBV5-1
CDR3: CASKTGGVAGYYGYTF
DNA: TGCGCCAGCAAAACAGGAGGGGTTGCAGGGTACTATGGCTACACCTTC

D: -
J: TRBJ1-1
size: -
V: TRBV19
CDR3: CASTLGTQMNTEAFF
DNA: TGTGCCAGTACCCTCGGGACACAGATGAACACTGAAGCTTTCTTT

D: -
J: TRBJ2-3
size: -
V: TRBV7-2
CDR3: CASSLETATDTQYF
DNA: TGTGCCAGCAGCTTAGAGACAGCGACAGATACGCAGTATTTT

D: TRBD1
J: TRBJ1-5
size: -
V: TRBV5-4
CDR3: CASSSDRVNQPQHF
DNA: TGTGCCAGCAGTTCGGACAGGGTCAATCAGCCCCAGCATTTT

D: -
J: TRBJ1-1
size: -
V: TRBV6-5
CDR3: CATEHTGLGNTEAFF
DNA: TGTGCCACGGAACATACAGGGTTGGGCAACACTGAAGCTTTCTTT

D: -
J: TRBJ2-7
size: -
V: TRBV9
CDR3: CASSAQGFPYEQYF
DNA: TGTGCCAGCAGCGCGCAGGGTTTTCCCTACGAGCAGTACTTC

D: -
J: TRBJ2-7
size: -
V: TRBV5-4
CDR3: CASSDSRAGWGEQYF
DNA: TGTGCCAGCAGCGACAGTCGCGCAGGGTGGGGTGAGCAGTACTTC

D: -
J: TRBJ2-3
size: -
V: TRBV5-1
CDR3: CASSLGQGSTSTDTQYF
DNA: TGCGCCAGCAGCTTGGGGCAGGGCAGCACTAGCACAGATACGCAGTATTTT

D: TRBD2
J: TRBJ2-3
size: -
V: TRBV4-3
CDR3: CASTRLAGETDTQYF
DNA: TGCGCCAGCACCCGACTAGCGGGAGAGACAGATACGCAGTATTTT

D: -
J: TRBJ1-1
size: -
V: TRBV30
CDR3: CAWKAQGNTEAFF
DNA: TGTGCCTGGAAAGCCCAGGGAAACACTGAAGCTTTCTTT

D: -
J: TRBJ2-3
size: -
V: TRBV10-3
CDR3: CATKGVSDTQYF
DNA: TGTGCCACAAAAGGTGTGTCAGATACGCAGTATTTT

D: -
J: TRBJ2-7
size: -
V: TRBV10-1
CDR3: CASSEFEGESYEQYF
DNA: TGCGCCAGCAGTGAGTTTGAGGGTGAGTCCTACGAGCAGTACTTC

D: -
J: TRBJ1-1
size: -
V: TRBV29-1
CDR3: CSVERSLNTEAFF
DNA: TGCAGCGTTGAAAGATCCCTGAACACTGAAGCTTTCTTT

D: TRBD1
J: TRBJ2-7
size: -
V: TRBV10-3
CDR3: CAISNTGQIAEQYF
DNA: TGTGCCATCAGTAACACGGGACAGATAGCCGAGCAGTACTTC

D: TRBD1
J: TRBJ1-1
size: -
V: TRBV6-5
CDR3: CASSVQGEAGEAFF
DNA: TGTGCCAGCAGTGTACAGGGGGAAGCGGGAGAAGCTTTCTTT

D: -
J: TRBJ2-7
size: once
V: TRBV19
CDR3: CASSIVTGLAHEQYF
DNA: TGTGCCAGTAGTATCGTCACAGGGCTGGCGCACGAGCAGTACTTC

D: -
J: TRBJ2-7
size: -
V: TRBV6-5
CDR3: CASSAGLLTYEQYF
DNA: TGTGCCAGCAGTGCCGGACTCCTAACCTACGAGCAGTACTTC

D: TRBD1
J: TRBJ2-2
size: once
V: TRBV14
CDR3: CASSPIDRVTGELFF
DNA: TGTGCCAGCAGCCCTATAGACAGGGTCACCGGGGAGCTGTTTTTT

D: -
J: TRBJ2-7
size: -
V: TRBV7-2
CDR3: CASSPDRDSRRDEQYF
DNA: TGTGCCAGCAGCCCCGACCGGGACTCCCGCAGGGATGAGCAGTACTTC

D: TRBD1
J: TRBJ1-2
size: -
V: TRBV2
CDR3: CASRRTGAPNYGYTF
DNA: TGTGCCAGCAGACGGACAGGAGCGCCCAACTATGGCTACACCTTC